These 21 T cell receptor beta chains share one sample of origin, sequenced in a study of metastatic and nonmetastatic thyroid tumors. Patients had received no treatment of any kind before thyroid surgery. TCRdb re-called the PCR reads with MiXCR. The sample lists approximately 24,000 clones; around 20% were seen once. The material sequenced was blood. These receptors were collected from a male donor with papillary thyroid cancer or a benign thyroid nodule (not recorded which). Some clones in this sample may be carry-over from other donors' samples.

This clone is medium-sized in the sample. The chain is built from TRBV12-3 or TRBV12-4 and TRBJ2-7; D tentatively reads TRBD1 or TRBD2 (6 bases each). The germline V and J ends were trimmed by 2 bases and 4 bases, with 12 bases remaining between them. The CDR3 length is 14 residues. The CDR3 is CASSLWGARYEQYF. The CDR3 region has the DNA TGTGCCAGCAGTTTATGGGGGGCCAGATACGAGCAGTACTTC.

The CDR3 DNA follows: TGTGCCAGCGGTCCCGGGAGCACAGATACGCAGTATTTT. Translation gives CASGPGSTDTQYF. V gene TRBV12-3 or TRBV12-4 combines with J gene TRBJ2-3; D remains ambiguous. V lost 8 bases and J 0 bases, leaving 9 bases between the germline ends. The CDR3 has 13 residues.

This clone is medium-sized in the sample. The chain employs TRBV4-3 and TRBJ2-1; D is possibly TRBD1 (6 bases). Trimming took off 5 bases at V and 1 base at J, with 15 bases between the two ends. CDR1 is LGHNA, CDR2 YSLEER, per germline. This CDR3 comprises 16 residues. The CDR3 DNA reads TGCGCCAGCAGCAGGGGGACAACCGGGTCCTACAATGAGCAGTTCTTC. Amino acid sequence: CASSRGTTGSYNEQFF.

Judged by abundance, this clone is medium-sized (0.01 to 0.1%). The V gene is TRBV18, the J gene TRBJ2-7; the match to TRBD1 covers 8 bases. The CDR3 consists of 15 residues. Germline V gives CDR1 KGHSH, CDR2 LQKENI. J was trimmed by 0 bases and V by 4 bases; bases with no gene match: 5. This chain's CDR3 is CASSLGQGGSYEQYF. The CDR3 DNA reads TGTGCCAGCTCACTAGGACAGGGCGGCTCCTACGAGCAGTACTTC.

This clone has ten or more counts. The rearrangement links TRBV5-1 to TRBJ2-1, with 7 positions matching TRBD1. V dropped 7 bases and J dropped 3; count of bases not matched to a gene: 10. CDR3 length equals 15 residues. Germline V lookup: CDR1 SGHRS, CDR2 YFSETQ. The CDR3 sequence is CASLGDSSFYNEQFF. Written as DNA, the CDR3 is TGCGCCAGCTTAGGGGACAGTTCCTTCTACAATGAGCAGTTCTTC.

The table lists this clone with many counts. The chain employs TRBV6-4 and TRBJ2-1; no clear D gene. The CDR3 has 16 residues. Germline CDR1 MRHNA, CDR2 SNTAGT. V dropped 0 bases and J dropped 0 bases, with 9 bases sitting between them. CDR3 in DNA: TGTGCCAGCAGTGACTCACACCAAAGCTCCTACAATGAGCAGTTCTTC. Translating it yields CASSDSHQSSYNEQFF.

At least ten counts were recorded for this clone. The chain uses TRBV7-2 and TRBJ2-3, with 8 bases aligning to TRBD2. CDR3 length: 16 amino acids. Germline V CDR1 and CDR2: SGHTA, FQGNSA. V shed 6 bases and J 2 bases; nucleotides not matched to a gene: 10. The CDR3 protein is CASSLGPGLDTDTQYF. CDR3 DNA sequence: TGTGCCAGCAGTCTCGGACCGGGACTAGACACAGATACGCAGTATTTT. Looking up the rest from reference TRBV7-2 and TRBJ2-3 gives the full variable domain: GAGVSQSPSNKVTEKGKDVELRCDPISGHTALYWYRQSLGQGLEFLIYFQGNSAPDKSGLPSDRFSAERTGGSVSTLTIQRTQQEDSAVYLCASSLGPGLDTDTQYFGPGTRLTVL.

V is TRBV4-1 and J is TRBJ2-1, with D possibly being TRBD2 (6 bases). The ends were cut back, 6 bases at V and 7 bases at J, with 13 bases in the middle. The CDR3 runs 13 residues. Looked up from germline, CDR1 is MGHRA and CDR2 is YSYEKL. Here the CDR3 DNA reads TGCGCCAGCAGGCCAAAGAGCGGGAATGAGCAGTTCTTC. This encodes CASRPKSGNEQFF.

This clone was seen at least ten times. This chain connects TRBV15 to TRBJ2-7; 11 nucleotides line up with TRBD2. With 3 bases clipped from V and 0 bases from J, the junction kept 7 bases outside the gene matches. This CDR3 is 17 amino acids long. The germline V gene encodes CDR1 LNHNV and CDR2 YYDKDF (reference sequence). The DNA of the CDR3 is TGTGCCACCAGCAGTTCTTCCGGGACTAGCGGCTCCTACGAGCAGTACTTC. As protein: CATSSSSGTSGSYEQYF.

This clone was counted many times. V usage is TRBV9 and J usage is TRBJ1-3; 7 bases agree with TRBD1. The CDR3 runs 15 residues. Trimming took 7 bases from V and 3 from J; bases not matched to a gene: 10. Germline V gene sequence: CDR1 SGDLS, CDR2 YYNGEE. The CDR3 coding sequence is TGTGCCAGCTCAGGGGGGCCAGGGTTTGGAAACACCATATATTTT. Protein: CASSGGPGFGNTIYF.

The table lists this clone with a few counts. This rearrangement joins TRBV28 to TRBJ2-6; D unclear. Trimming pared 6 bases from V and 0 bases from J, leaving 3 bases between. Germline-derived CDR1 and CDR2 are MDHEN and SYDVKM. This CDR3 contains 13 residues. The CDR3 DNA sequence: TGTGCCAGCAGCCCCTCTGGGGCCAACGTCCTGACTTTC. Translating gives CASSPSGANVLTF.

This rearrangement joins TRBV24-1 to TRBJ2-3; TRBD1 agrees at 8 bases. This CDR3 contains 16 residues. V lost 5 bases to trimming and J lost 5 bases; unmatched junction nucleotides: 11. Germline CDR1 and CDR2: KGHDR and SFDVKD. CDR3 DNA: TGTGCCACCAGTGCAGGTCACAGGGGGTCCGAAGATACGCAGTATTTT. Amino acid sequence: CATSAGHRGSEDTQYF.

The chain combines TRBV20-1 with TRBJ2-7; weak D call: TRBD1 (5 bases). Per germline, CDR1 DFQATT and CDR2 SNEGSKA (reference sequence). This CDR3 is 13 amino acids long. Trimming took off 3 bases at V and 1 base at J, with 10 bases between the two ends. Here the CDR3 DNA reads TGCAGTGCTAGGACAGTTTCGTCCTACGAGCAGTACTTC. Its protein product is CSARTVSSYEQYF.

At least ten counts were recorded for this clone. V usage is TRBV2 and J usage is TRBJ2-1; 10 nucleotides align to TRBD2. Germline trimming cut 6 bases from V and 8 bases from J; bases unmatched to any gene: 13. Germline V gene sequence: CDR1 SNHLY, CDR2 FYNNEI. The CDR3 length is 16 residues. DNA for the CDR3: TGTGCCAGCAGGGGAACCCTAGCGGGAGTCAGGTATGAGCAGTTCTTC. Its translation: CASRGTLAGVRYEQFF.

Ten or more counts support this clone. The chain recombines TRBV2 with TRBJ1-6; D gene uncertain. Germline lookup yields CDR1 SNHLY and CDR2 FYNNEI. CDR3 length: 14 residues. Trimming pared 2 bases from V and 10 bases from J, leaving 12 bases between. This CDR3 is CASSELGPQSPLHF. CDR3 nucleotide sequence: TGTGCCAGCAGTGAACTTGGGCCCCAGTCACCCCTCCACTTT.

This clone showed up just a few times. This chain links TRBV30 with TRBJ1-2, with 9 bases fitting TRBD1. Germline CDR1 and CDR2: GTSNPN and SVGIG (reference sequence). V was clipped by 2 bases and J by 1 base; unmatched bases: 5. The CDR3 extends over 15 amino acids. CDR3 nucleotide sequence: TGTGCCTGGAGTAGCGGGACAGGGAATAACTATGGCTACACCTTC. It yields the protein CAWSSGTGNNYGYTF.

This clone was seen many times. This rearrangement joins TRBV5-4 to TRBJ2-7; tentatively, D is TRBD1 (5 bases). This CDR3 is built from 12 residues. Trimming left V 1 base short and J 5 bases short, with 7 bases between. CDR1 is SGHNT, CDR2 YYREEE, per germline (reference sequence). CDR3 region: CASSLRTNEQYF. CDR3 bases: TGTGCCAGCAGCTTGAGGACAAACGAGCAGTACTTC.

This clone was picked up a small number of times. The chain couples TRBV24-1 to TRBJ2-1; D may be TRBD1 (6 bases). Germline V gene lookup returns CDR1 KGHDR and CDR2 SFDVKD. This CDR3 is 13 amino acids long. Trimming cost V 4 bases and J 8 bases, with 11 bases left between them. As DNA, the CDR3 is TGTGCCACCAGTGAACGTAACAGGGATGAGCAGTTCTTC. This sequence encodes CATSERNRDEQFF.

The CDR3 DNA sequence: TGTGCCAGCATCCGAGGGTTGAGCGCTGAAGCTTTCTTT. Its translation: CASIRGLSAEAFF. The chain joins TRBV9 to TRBJ1-1; no reliable D call. V was shortened by 6 bases and J by 6 bases, with 15 bases between the two germline ends. Germline CDR1 is SGDLS and CDR2 is YYNGEE. The CDR3 consists of 13 residues.

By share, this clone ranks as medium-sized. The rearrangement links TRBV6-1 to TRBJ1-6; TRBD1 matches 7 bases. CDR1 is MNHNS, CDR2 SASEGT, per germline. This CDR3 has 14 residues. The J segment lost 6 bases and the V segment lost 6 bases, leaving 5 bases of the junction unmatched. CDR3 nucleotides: TGTGCCAGCAGGACTTCAGGGGGTAATTCACCCCTCCACTTT. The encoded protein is CASRTSGGNSPLHF.

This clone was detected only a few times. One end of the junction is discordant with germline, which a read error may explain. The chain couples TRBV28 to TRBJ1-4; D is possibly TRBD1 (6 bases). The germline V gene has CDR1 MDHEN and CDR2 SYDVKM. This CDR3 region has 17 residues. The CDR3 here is CAGSPLVGGANGEKLFF. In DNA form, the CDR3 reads TGTGCCGGCAGTCCACTTGTAGGGGGGGCCAATGGGGAAAAACTGTTTTTT.